Below, 32 T cell receptor beta chains from the same sample are listed, as sequenced in a study of cytomegalovirus exposure and HLA in healthy donors. The PCR contained 60 Vbeta and 13 Jbeta primers. Data came from immunoSEQ multiplex PCR; TCRdb stores just in-frame clones and leaves some out. The sample carries 95,000 to 150,000 clones, about three fifths recorded once. Sequenced material: PBMCs. Receptor source: a middle-aged woman in good health and CMV-seropositive.

J is TRBJ2-3 and V is TRBV7-6; TRBD2 might be the D (6 bases). The CDR3 sequence is 16 residues long. Trimming pared 3 bases from V and 0 bases from J, leaving 13 bases between. Germline CDR1 reads SGHVS; CDR2 reads FNYEAQ. CDR3 bases: TGTGCCAGCAGCTTTCCTAGCGAAGAAAGCACAGATACGCAGTATTTT. Encoded protein: CASSFPSEESTDTQYF.

The CDR3 reads CASSLNEDSYGYTF. DNA for the CDR3: TGTGCCAGCAGCTTAAATGAGGATTCCTATGGCTACACCTTC. J is TRBJ1-2 and V is TRBV7-8; D is undetermined. The CDR3 covers 14 residues. V lost 2 bases and J 4 bases, leaving 11 bases between the germline ends. Germline values: CDR1 SGHVS, CDR2 FQNEAQ.

The chain couples TRBV28 to TRBJ2-7; D not certain. Germline CDR1 and CDR2: MDHEN and SYDVKM. The CDR3 contains 12 residues. V gave up 5 bases and J gave up 2 bases, with 7 bases separating them. CDR3 DNA: TGTGCCAGCAGTGAGGTAGCCTACGAGCAGTACTTC. Translating gives CASSEVAYEQYF.

There are a few counts of this clone. The chain carries TRBV5-8 and TRBJ2-7; 8 bases are shared with TRBD1. Germline CDR1 SGHTS, CDR2 YDEGEE. The CDR3 totals 16 residues. Trimming at V came to 2 bases and at J to 0 bases, leaving 7 bases not matched to a gene. CDR3 in amino acids: CASSLGQGGSSYEQYF. CDR3 nucleotides: TGTGCCAGCAGCTTAGGACAGGGAGGATCCTCCTACGAGCAGTACTTC. Together with reference TRBV5-8 and TRBJ2-7, the CDR3 gives the full variable domain: EAGVTQSPTHLIKTRGQQATLRCSPISGHTSVYWYQQALGLGLQFLLWYDEGEERNRGNFPPRFSGRQFPNYSSELNVNALELEDSALYLCASSLGQGGSSYEQYFGPGTRLTVT.

The chain recombines TRBV9 with TRBJ1-6, with D possibly matching TRBD1 (6 bases). This CDR3 comprises 15 residues. Trimming cost V 4 bases and J 9 bases, with 17 bases left between them. Germline V gives CDR1 SGDLS, CDR2 YYNGEE. The CDR3 protein is CASSPVGGAGSPLHF. In DNA form, the CDR3 reads TGTGCCAGCAGCCCCGTCGGGGGGGCTGGTTCACCCCTCCACTTT.

V and J are TRBV5-8 and TRBJ1-5, with TRBD1 as a possible D gene (5 bases). The V gene's germline CDR1 is SGHTS and CDR2 YDEGEE. The V end was cut by 4 bases, the J end by 0 bases, with 14 bases between. The CDR3 length is 16 residues. The CDR3: CASSRGWPDSNQPQHF. The CDR3 DNA reads as TGTGCCAGCAGCCGGGGGTGGCCGGATAGCAATCAGCCCCAGCATTTT.

The genes are TRBV4-1 and TRBJ1-5, with D uncertain. The CDR3 totals 17 residues. Germline V gene lookup returns CDR1 MGHRA and CDR2 YSYEKL. The germline V and J ends were trimmed by 0 bases and 5 bases, with 17 bases remaining between them. CDR3 sequence: CASSQDPRRGNYQPQHF. In DNA, the CDR3 is TGCGCCAGCAGCCAAGATCCGCGTAGAGGAAATTATCAGCCCCAGCATTTT.

This rearrangement joins TRBV29-1 to TRBJ2-1; 7 bases map to TRBD1. The V and J ends lost 6 bases and 0 bases, in that order; junction bases with no gene match: 5. Per the germline V gene, CDR1 is SQVTM and CDR2 is ANQGSEA. The CDR3 has 14 residues. CDR3 nucleotide sequence: TGCAGCGTAGACAGGGATAGCTCCTACAATGAGCAGTTCTTC. Protein product: CSVDRDSSYNEQFF.

The rearrangement links TRBV30 to TRBJ1-6, with a possible D match to TRBD1 (5 bases). Germline loops: CDR1 GTSNPN, CDR2 SVGIG (reference sequence). This CDR3 contains 13 residues. V lost 5 bases and J lost 10, with 15 bases in between. This CDR3 reads CAWSEGSGSPLHF. The CDR3 DNA reads as TGTGCCTGGTCGGAGGGGAGTGGATCACCCCTCCACTTT.

This clone has just a few counts. The chain carries TRBV7-9 and TRBJ2-1; 7 bases are a match to TRBD2. In germline, CDR1 is SEHNR, CDR2 FQNEAQ (reference sequence). The CDR3 length is 16 residues. Trimming took 5 bases from V and 1 from J; bases not matched to a gene: 8. Here the CDR3 DNA reads TGTGCCAGCAGCCGTTTCGTTAGCGGGTCCTACAATGAGCAGTTCTTC. As protein: CASSRFVSGSYNEQFF.

The chain uses TRBV29-1 and TRBJ1-2, with D possibly TRBD1 on 5 matching bases. There are 14 residues in the CDR3. Germline CDR1 and CDR2: SQVTM and ANQGSEA. With 3 bases removed from V and 3 bases from J, the gap between germline ends came to 14 bases. The CDR3 region has the DNA TGCAGCGTTGATCGACGTTCGGGGGACTATGGCTACACCTTC. Protein sequence: CSVDRRSGDYGYTF.

This clone occurred a few times. CDR3 residues: CAIQAAQVTETQYF. CDR3 nucleotide sequence: TGTGCCATCCAGGCAGCCCAAGTGACGGAGACCCAGTACTTC. This chain connects TRBV10-3 to TRBJ2-5; no firm D call. V dropped 8 bases and J dropped 5 bases, with 18 bases sitting between them. The CDR3 loop spans 14 amino acids. CDR1 is ENHRY and CDR2 is SYGVKD in the germline V gene.

The chain joins TRBV19 to TRBJ2-3, with 10 bases lining up with TRBD2. Germline V gives CDR1 LNHDA, CDR2 SQIVND (reference sequence). With V trimmed by 5 bases and J by 4 bases, 6 bases remained unmatched. There are 15 residues in the CDR3. The CDR3 protein is CASSHLAGASDTQYF. CDR3 coding DNA: TGTGCCAGTAGTCACCTAGCGGGAGCCTCAGATACGCAGTATTTT.

V is TRBV10-3 and J is TRBJ2-1, with 8 positions matching TRBD2. The J segment lost 5 bases and the V segment lost 7 bases, leaving 4 bases of the junction unmatched. Germline V gene sequence: CDR1 ENHRY, CDR2 SYGVKD. This CDR3 is built from 13 residues. CDR3 protein: CAITGTRNNEQFF. DNA for the CDR3: TGTGCCATCACCGGGACTAGAAACAATGAGCAGTTCTTC.

The chain links TRBV28 to TRBJ1-1; D might be TRBD1 (6 bases). CDR3 length: 16 amino acids. Per the germline V gene, CDR1 is MDHEN and CDR2 is SYDVKM. V dropped 7 bases and J dropped 2 bases, with 20 bases sitting between them. The CDR3 spells CASNEPGHRSNTEAFF. The CDR3, as DNA: TGTGCCAGCAACGAACCGGGACACAGGAGTAACACTGAAGCTTTCTTT.

The chain links TRBV5-4 to TRBJ2-3; no definite D call. From germline, CDR1 is SGHNT and CDR2 YYREEE (reference sequence). Trimming took off 3 bases at V and 6 bases at J, with 5 bases between the two ends. This CDR3 comprises 11 residues. The CDR3 DNA reads as TGTGCCAGCAGCTCCGTGGATACGCAGTATTTT. Translating gives CASSSVDTQYF.

This clone came up a few times. Other DNA sequences in this specimen translate into the identical CDR3. V usage is TRBV2 and J usage is TRBJ1-5; 8 bases fit TRBD1. CDR3 length equals 15 residues. Germline loops: CDR1 SNHLY, CDR2 FYNNEI. V dropped 8 bases and J dropped 1; count of bases not matched to a gene: 7. The CDR3, as DNA: TGTGCCAGCGGGGGACAGGCGACCAGCAATCAGCCCCAGCATTTT. It is translated as CASGGQATSNQPQHF.

This chain uses TRBV30 with TRBJ1-1; no reliable D call. V was trimmed by 1 base and J by 3 bases, leaving 12 bases between them. Looked up from germline, CDR1 is GTSNPN and CDR2 is SVGIG (reference sequence). CDR3 size: 14 residues. The CDR3 here is CAWSAPSRDTEAFF. CDR3 bases: TGTGCCTGGAGTGCCCCTTCGCGGGACACTGAAGCTTTCTTT. Looking up the rest from reference TRBV30 and TRBJ1-1 gives the full variable domain: SQTIHQWPATLVQPVGSPLSLECTVEGTSNPNLYWYRQAAGRGLQLLFYSVGIGQISSEVPQNLSASRPQDRQFILSSKKLLLSDSGFYLCAWSAPSRDTEAFFGQGTRLTVV.

The V gene is TRBV29-1, the J gene TRBJ2-5; 9 nucleotides align to TRBD2. CDR1 is SQVTM, CDR2 ANQGSEA, per germline. The V and J ends lost 4 bases and 11 bases, in that order; junction bases with no gene match: 14. The CDR3 consists of 14 residues. This CDR3 reads CSVVLAGSWREQYF. In nucleotides, the CDR3 is TGCAGCGTTGTTCTAGCGGGGAGTTGGAGGGAGCAGTACTTC.

The V call is TRBV7-8, the J call TRBJ2-2, with 8 bases identical to TRBD2. The germline V gene has CDR1 SGHVS and CDR2 FQNEAQ. J lost 5 bases, V lost 2 bases, and 4 bases had no gene match. The CDR3 sequence is 15 residues long. CDR3 nucleotides: TGTGCCAGCAGCTTATACAGCGGGAGTACCGGGGAGCTGTTTTTT. Translating gives CASSLYSGSTGELFF.

The CDR3 region has the DNA TGTGCCAGTAGCGGGGTGAGAGAGAACACCGGGGAGCTGTTTTTT. Translating gives CASSGVRENTGELFF. V gene TRBV19 combines with J gene TRBJ2-2; D possibly corresponds to TRBD2 (5 bases). The CDR3 consists of 15 residues. Germline V gene sequence: CDR1 LNHDA, CDR2 SQIVND (reference sequence). V was clipped by 6 bases and J by 1 base, with 12 bases between them.

CDR3: CASSPHTGGNNSPLHF. The CDR3 nucleotides read TGTGCCAGCAGTCCCCATACAGGGGGCAATAATTCACCCCTCCACTTT. The rearrangement uses TRBV7-2 and TRBJ1-6, with 9 nucleotides matching TRBD1. V gave up 6 bases and J gave up 5 bases; unmatched junction bases: 8. CDR3 length equals 16 residues. Looked up from germline, CDR1 is SGHTA and CDR2 is FQGNSA.

The gene calls are TRBV9 and TRBJ2-1; 8 nucleotides line up with TRBD2. The length of the CDR3 is 16 residues. V trimming: 0 bases; J trimming: 6 bases; junction bases outside the gene matches: 8. Germline V CDR1 and CDR2: SGDLS, YYNGEE. For the CDR3, the DNA is TGTGCCAGCAGCGTAGGGATTAGCGGGACCCGCAATGAGCAGTTCTTC. Translated: CASSVGISGTRNEQFF.

The rearrangement links TRBV11-3 to TRBJ2-7, with TRBD2 matching over 10 bases. V trimming: 5 bases; J trimming: 0 bases; junction bases outside the gene matches: 7. This CDR3 region has 16 residues. The germline V gene encodes CDR1 SGHNT and CDR2 YENEEA. CDR3 protein: CASSIGGTSDSYEQYF. CDR3 DNA sequence: TGTGCCAGCAGCATAGGCGGGACTAGCGACTCCTACGAGCAGTACTTC.

The rearrangement joins TRBV30 to TRBJ1-5, with a tentative D call TRBD1 (5 bases). Germline V lookup: CDR1 GTSNPN, CDR2 SVGIG (reference sequence). V dropped 5 bases and J dropped 1 base, with 15 bases sitting between them. This CDR3 region has 15 residues. The CDR3 DNA sequence: TGTGCCTGGGCCCTCCCCGGGGGAAGCAATCAGCCCCAGCATTTT. It codes for CAWALPGGSNQPQHF.

Remarks on this clone: Different DNA sequences within this sample yield the same CDR3. The CDR3 nucleotides are TGCGCCAGCAGCCAGGGCTGGGGGGAAGAGACCCAGTACTTC. Protein: CASSQGWGEETQYF. The chain carries TRBV4-1 and TRBJ2-5; D may be TRBD2 (6 bases). The germline V gene encodes CDR1 MGHRA and CDR2 YSYEKL. V lost 3 bases and J lost 3, with 11 bases in between. This CDR3 has 14 residues.

The chain joins TRBV6-6 to TRBJ2-3; D not certain. The CDR3 loop spans 13 amino acids. Germline assignment: CDR1 MNHNY and CDR2 SVGAGI (reference sequence). V lost 6 bases and J lost 1, with 8 bases in between. For the CDR3, the DNA is TGTGCCAGCAGAGAGAGTCGCACAGATACGCAGTATTTT. Amino acids: CASRESRTDTQYF.

This clone has only a few counts. This chain uses TRBV5-4 with TRBJ2-3, with D maybe TRBD2 (7 bases). The V gene's germline CDR1 is SGHNT and CDR2 YYREEE (reference sequence). V lost 0 bases and J 3 bases, leaving 11 bases between the germline ends. CDR3 length: 15 residues. The chain's CDR3 is CASSLEGGWTDTQYF. DNA for the CDR3: TGTGCCAGCAGCTTGGAGGGGGGGTGGACAGATACGCAGTATTTT.

J is TRBJ2-2 and V is TRBV9, with 7 positions matching TRBD2. The CDR3 has 14 residues. Germline CDR1 reads SGDLS; CDR2 reads YYNGEE. V lost 4 bases to trimming and J lost 2 bases; unmatched junction nucleotides: 2. The chain's CDR3 is CASSRAGNTGELFF. CDR3 nucleotides: TGTGCCAGCAGCAGAGCGGGAAACACCGGGGAGCTGTTTTTT.

The chain couples TRBV19 to TRBJ2-7, with 10 bases matching TRBD1. With 4 bases clipped from V and 4 bases from J, the junction kept 13 bases outside the gene matches. The CDR3 has 17 residues. Germline CDR1 is LNHDA and CDR2 is SQIVND (reference sequence). CDR3 sequence: CASSRDVAGTGVYEQYF. The DNA for the CDR3 is TGTGCCAGTAGTAGGGACGTTGCCGGGACAGGGGTTTACGAGCAGTACTTC.

The chain employs TRBV10-2 and TRBJ2-7, with 12 bases matching TRBD1. Germline CDR1 is WSHSY and CDR2 is SAAADI. The CDR3 totals 14 residues. V was pared by 6 bases and J by 6 bases, with 6 bases of the junction left unmatched. The CDR3 DNA is TGCGCCAGCAGCCCGGGACAGGGGGCAGGCGAGCAGTACTTC. Encoded protein: CASSPGQGAGEQYF.

The chain carries TRBV7-3 and TRBJ2-3, with D perhaps matching TRBD1 (6 bases). The CDR3 spans 13 residues. In germline, CDR1 is SGHTA, CDR2 FQGTGA. V shed 5 bases and J shed 6 bases, with 12 bases lying between them. The CDR3, as DNA: TGTGCCAGCAGCCCGAGACAGGATGATACGCAGTATTTT. As protein: CASSPRQDDTQYF.